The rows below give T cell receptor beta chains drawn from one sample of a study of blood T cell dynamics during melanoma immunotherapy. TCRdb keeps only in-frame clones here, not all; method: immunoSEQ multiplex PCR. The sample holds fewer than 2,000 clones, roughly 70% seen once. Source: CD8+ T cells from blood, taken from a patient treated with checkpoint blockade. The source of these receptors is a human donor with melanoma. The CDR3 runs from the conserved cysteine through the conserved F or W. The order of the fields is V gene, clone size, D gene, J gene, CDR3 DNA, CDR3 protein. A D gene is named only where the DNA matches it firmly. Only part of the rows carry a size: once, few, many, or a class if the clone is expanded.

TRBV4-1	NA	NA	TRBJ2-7	TGCGCCAGCAGCCAAACGCGGCAGGCTACCTACGAGCAGTACTTC	CASSQTRQATYEQYF
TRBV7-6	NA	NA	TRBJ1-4	TGTGCCAGCAGCTTATCAAACGGGGAAAAACTGTTTTTT	CASSLSNGEKLFF
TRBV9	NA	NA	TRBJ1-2	TGTGCCAGCAGCTCCTGGCAGGAGGACTATGGCTACACCTTC	CASSSWQEDYGYTF
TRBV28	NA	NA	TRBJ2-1	TGTGCCAGCAGTTTTTGGGGAAGCTCCTACAATGAGCAGTTCTTC	CASSFWGSSYNEQFF
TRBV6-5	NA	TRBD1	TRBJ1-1	TGTGCCAGCAGTTACGACAGGGGACCTACTGAAGCTTTCTTT	CASSYDRGPTEAFF
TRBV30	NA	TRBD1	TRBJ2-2	TGTGCCTGGACAGGGGGCTGGACCGGGGAGCTGTTTTTT	CAWTGGWTGELFF
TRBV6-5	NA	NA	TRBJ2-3	TGTGCCAGCAACGACGTGGGTGAAGATACGCAGTATTTT	CASNDVGEDTQYF
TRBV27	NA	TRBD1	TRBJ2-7	TGTGCCAGCAGTTTGGGACAGACCTACGAGCAGTACTTC	CASSLGQTYEQYF
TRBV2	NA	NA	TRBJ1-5	TGTGCCAGCAGTAAGACAACAGGGATGGGGAGCAATCAGCCCCAGCATTTT	CASSKTTGMGSNQPQHF
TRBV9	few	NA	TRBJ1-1	TGTGCCAGCAGCTCCCGGCAGGGTGGGAACACTGAAGCTTTCTTT	CASSSRQGGNTEAFF
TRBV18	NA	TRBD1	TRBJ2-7	TGTGCCAGCTCACCACGGGACAGGCCTCCCTACGAGCAGTACTTC	CASSPRDRPPYEQYF
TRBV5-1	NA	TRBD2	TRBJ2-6	TGCGCCAGCAGCTTGCTCCCGGGACTAAGCTCTGGGGCCAACGTCCTGACTTTC	CASSLLPGLSSGANVLTF
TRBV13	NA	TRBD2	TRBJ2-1	TGTGCCAGCAGCTTAAGGGGGACTAGCGGGCAAAGAGGGACCTCCTACAATGAGCAGTTCTTC	CASSLRGTSGQRGTSYNEQFF
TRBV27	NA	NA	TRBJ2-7	TGTGCCAGCTCGCCGGGCGAACCCTACGAGCAGTACTTC	CASSPGEPYEQYF
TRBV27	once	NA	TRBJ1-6	TGTGCCAGCAGTTTGGGGATTGAACATAATTCACCCCTCCACTTT	CASSLGIEHNSPLHF
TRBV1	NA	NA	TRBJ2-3	TGCACCAGCAGCCAAGGGCAGGGGAACACAGATACGCAGTATTTT	CTSSQGQGNTDTQYF
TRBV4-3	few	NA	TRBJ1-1	TGCGCCAGCAGCCAAGATAGTTGGGAGAACACTGAAGCTTTCTTT	CASSQDSWENTEAFF
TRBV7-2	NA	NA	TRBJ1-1	TGTGCCAGCAGCTACGCAGTGAACACTGAAGCTTTCTTT	CASSYAVNTEAFF
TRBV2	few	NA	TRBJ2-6	TGTGCCAGCAGTGAACGGGGAGGCGTCTCTGGGGCCAACGTCCTGACTTTC	CASSERGGVSGANVLTF
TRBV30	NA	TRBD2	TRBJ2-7	TGTGCCTGGTCAATGCGGGAGTTCTCCTACGAGCAGTACTTC	CAWSMREFSYEQYF
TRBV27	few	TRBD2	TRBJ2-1	TGTGCCAGCAGTTTATCGACTAGCACCAATGAGCAGTTCTTC	CASSLSTSTNEQFF
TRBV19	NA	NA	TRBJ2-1	TGTGCCAGTAGTGTGGACGGATACAATGAGCAGTTCTTC	CASSVDGYNEQFF
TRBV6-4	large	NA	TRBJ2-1	TGTGCCAGCAGTGACTCGACTCAGGGATCAGATGAGCAGTTCTTC	CASSDSTQGSDEQFF
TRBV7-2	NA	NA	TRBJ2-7	TGTGCCAGCAGCTGGCAGGGGAGGTCGTACGAGCAGTACTTC	CASSWQGRSYEQYF
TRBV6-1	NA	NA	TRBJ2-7	TGTGCCAGCACCTATCATGGGCCCTCCTACGAGCAGTACTTC	CASTYHGPSYEQYF
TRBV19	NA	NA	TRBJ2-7	TGTGCCAGTAGTATAGGGGGACTCTCCTACGAGCAGTACTTC	CASSIGGLSYEQYF
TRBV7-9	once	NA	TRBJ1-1	TGTGCCAGCAGCTTATCGAAAGGCCGGAACACTGAAGCTTTCTTT	CASSLSKGRNTEAFF
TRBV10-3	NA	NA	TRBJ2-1	TGTGCCATCAGTGAGAGCGGCAAACCCTACAATGAGCAGTTCTTC	CAISESGKPYNEQFF
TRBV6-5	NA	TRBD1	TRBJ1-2	TGTGCCAGCAGCCGACAGGGGGGTGGCTATGGCTACACCTTC	CASSRQGGGYGYTF
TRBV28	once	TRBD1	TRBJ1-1	TGTGCCAGCACAAAAGCCGGACAGGGGGTAATCACTGAAGCTTTCTTT	CASTKAGQGVITEAFF
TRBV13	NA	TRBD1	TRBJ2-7	TGTGCCAGCAGCCTATGGACAGGGAAGAACGAGCAGTACTTC	CASSLWTGKNEQYF
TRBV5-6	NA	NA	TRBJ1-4	TGTGCCAGCAGCTTATGGAATAATGAAAAACTGTTTTTT	CASSLWNNEKLFF
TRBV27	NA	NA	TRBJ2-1	TGTGCCAGCAGTTTATCGGGTGAGCAGTTCTTC	CASSLSGEQFF
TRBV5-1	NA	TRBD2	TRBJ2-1	TGCGCCAGCAGCTTGGGACTAGCGGGAGACGAGCAGTTCTTC	CASSLGLAGDEQFF
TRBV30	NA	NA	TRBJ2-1	TGTGCCTGGAATGGTTACAATGAGCAGTTCTTC	CAWNGYNEQFF
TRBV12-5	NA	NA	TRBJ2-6	TGTGCTAGTGGTTTGGGGACGCCTGGGGCCAACGTCCTGACTTTC	CASGLGTPGANVLTF
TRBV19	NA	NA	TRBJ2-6	TGTGCCAGTAGTATAGAGTTCGCCGGGGCCAACGTCCTGACTTTC	CASSIEFAGANVLTF
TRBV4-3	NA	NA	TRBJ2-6	TGCGCCAGCAGCCAAGATGAGGGGGCTGGGGCCAACGTCCTGACTTTC	CASSQDEGAGANVLTF
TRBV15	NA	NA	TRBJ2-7	TGTGCCACCAGCAGCCGGGACGCCTACGAGCAGTACTTC	CATSSRDAYEQYF
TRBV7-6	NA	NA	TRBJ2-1	TGTGCCAGCAGCGCGAATTACAATGAGCAGTTCTTC	CASSANYNEQFF
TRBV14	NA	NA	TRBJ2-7	TGTGCCAGCAGCCAAGAGTCAGCTCGGTGGAGCGAGCAGTACTTC	CASSQESARWSEQYF
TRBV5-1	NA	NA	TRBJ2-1	TGCGCCAGCAGCCGAAGGGCGAGAATCGATGAGCAGTTCTTC	CASSRRARIDEQFF
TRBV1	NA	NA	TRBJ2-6	TGCACCAGCAGAGTGGCTTGTGCACAAAGTCGGGCCAACGTCCTGACTTTC	CTSRVACAQSRANVLTF
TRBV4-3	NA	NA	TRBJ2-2	TGCGCCAGCAGCCATAGTAACACCGGGGAGCTGTTTTTT	CASSHSNTGELFF
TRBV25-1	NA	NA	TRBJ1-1	TGTGCCAGCAGTGCTGGGAATACTGAAGCTTTCTTT	CASSAGNTEAFF
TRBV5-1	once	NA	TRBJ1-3	TGCGCCAGCAGCTTGGAGGCCTCTGGAAACACCATATATTTT	CASSLEASGNTIYF
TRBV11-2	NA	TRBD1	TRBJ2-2	TGTGCCAGCACCCGACAGGGCGAGCTGTTTTTT	CASTRQGELFF
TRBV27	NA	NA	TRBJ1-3	TGTGCCAGCAGTTCCCTCCGGCAGCCCTTCGGAAACACCATATATTTT	CASSSLRQPFGNTIYF